The entry that follows covers one T cell receptor beta chain sequence. Its target is not known. Profiles of TCR beta VDJ and CDR3 were generated from a genomic DNA template. TCRdb re-called the reads with MiXCR, one entry per CDR3 protein. The sample has some 200,000 distinct CDR3 sequences, 40% to 55% seen once; the top ten hold approximately 9.4%. This sample is drawn from a study of CD8+CD57+ T cells in acquired aplastic anemia. Patients sequenced had flow cytometry evidence of CD8+CD57+ cell expansion. The cohort consisted entirely of patients having severe acquired aplastic anemia. Therapy had not been given to patients before blood sampling. CDR3 length: 17 residues. Germline lookup yields CDR1 LGHNT and CDR2 FRNRAP. The ends were cut back, 4 bases at V and 1 base at J, with 16 bases in the middle. Study-wide points: Between patients and controls, around 30 CD8+ CDR3 sequences were found in common.

Sequenced material: sorted CD4+, CD8+, or CD8+CD57+ T cells (not recorded which) from PBMCs. The TCR originated in a human donor with aplastic anemia. This chain joins TRBV12-5 and TRBJ2-2; D remains unclear. The CDR3 DNA follows: TGTGCTAGTGGTTCGCTCAGCCCCAATCGGAACACCGGGGAGCTGTTTTTT. Protein product: CASGSLSPNRNTGELFF.